Given below is one TCR beta chain in context. The antigen remains undetermined. Germline V lookup: CDR1 SEHNR, CDR2 FQNEAQ (reference sequence). Trimming at V came to 5 bases and at J to 1 base, leaving 5 bases not matched to a gene. This CDR3 is 15 amino acids long. This entry is derived from a study of OX40 agonist ivuxolimab in advanced cancers. Study-wide results and caveats: Among the lowest peripheral clonal expansion occurred in 0.1-3.0 mg/kg partial responders.

Some clones are missing from TCRdb's copy, which holds only in-frame ones; the method was immunoSEQ multiplex PCR. The table includes tens of thousands of clones, roughly 90% detected once. This TCR was sampled from an adult with an advanced solid tumor such as melanoma, head and neck, liver or kidney cancer. Sequencing was performed on CD4+ or CD8+ T cells sorted from blood, taken in a trial of the OX40 agonist ivuxolimab. The rearrangement links TRBV7-9 to TRBJ1-2; 9 nucleotides line up with TRBD1. CDR3 residues: CASSPRTGVNYGYTF. Written as DNA, the CDR3 is TGTGCCAGCAGCCCAAGGACAGGGGTTAACTATGGCTACACCTTC.